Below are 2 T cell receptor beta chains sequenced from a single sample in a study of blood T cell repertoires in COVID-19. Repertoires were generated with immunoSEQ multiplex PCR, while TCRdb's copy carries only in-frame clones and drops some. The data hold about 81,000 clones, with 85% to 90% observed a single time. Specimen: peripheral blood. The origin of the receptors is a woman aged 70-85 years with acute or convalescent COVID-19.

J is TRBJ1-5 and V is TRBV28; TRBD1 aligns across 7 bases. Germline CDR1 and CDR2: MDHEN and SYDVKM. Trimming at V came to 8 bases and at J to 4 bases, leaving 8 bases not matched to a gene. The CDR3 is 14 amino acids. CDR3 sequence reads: CASSRTGENQPQHF. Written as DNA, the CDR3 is TGTGCCAGCTCCCGCACAGGGGAGAATCAGCCCCAGCATTTT.

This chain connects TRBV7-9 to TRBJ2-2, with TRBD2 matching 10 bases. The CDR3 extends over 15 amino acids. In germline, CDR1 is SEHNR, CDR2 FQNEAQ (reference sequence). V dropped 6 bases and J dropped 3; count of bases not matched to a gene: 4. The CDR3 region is CASSLAGAHTGELFF. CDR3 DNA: TGTGCCAGCAGTCTAGCGGGAGCGCACACCGGGGAGCTGTTTTTT. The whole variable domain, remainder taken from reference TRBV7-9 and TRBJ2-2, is DTGVSQNPRHKITKRGQNVTFRCDPISEHNRLYWYRQTLGQGPEFLTYFQNEAQLEKSRLLSDRFSAERPKGSFSTLEIQRTEQGDSAMYLCASSLAGAHTGELFFGEGSRLTVL.